The source of this TCR beta chain is a study of T-cell memory formation after mild COVID-19. There are a few counts of this clonotype. The antigen remains undetermined. Findings and limits, study-wide: The second-wave clones peaking on day 37 were not confirmed as SARS-CoV-2-specific. Researchers report contracting CD4+ clones mostly in CM and EM, with CD8+ clones in EMRA.

TCRdb passed the 5' RACE reads through MiXCR, listing each CDR3 protein once. This table holds around 400,000 distinct CDR3 sequences, 20% to 25% found once. Trimming shortened V by 0 bases and J by 6 bases, and 8 bases separated the two germline ends. The length of the CDR3 is 13 residues. Germline loops: CDR1 PRHDT, CDR2 FYEKMQ (reference sequence). The chain is built from TRBV13 and TRBJ1-1; D is unresolved. The source is an adult woman who had mild COVID-19 (a few samples of this study predate the infection). Cell type and time point are not known. Sequenced sample: PBMCs or a T cell subset sorted from them (not recorded which). This CDR3 is CASSLGSRAEAFF. In DNA, the CDR3 is TGTGCCAGCAGCTTAGGCAGTCGAGCTGAAGCTTTCTTT.